This TCR beta chain was documented in a study of tumor-infiltrating lymphocytes in oesophageal squamous cell carcinoma. This CDR3 has 14 residues. With 6 bases removed from V and 3 bases from J, the gap between germline ends came to 11 bases. From germline, CDR1 is LGHNA and CDR2 YNFKEQ. TCRdb re-analysed the PCR reads in MiXCR, keeping a single row per CDR3 protein. Of just over 20,000 distinct CDR3 sequences in the sample, 36% were seen once. This clonotype occurred a few times. Sequenced sample: esophageal tumor tissue. The chain links TRBV4-2 to TRBJ1-4, with D unresolved. This clonotype originated in a male donor with esophageal squamous cell carcinoma. CDR3 sequence: CASRRGMANEKLFF. In DNA, the CDR3 is TGTGCCAGCAGAAGAGGGATGGCTAATGAAAAACTGTTTTTT.